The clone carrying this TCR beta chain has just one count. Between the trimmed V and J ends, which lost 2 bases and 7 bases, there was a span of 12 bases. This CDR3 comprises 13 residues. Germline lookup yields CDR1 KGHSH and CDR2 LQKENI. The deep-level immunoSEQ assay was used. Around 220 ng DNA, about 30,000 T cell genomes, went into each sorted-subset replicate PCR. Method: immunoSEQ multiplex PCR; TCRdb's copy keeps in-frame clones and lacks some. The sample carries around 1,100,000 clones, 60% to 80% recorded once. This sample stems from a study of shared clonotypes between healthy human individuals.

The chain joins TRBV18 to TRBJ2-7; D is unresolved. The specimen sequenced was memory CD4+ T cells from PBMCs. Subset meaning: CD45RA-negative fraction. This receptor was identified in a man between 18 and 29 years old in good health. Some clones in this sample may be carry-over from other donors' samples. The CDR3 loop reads CASSPSSSREQYF. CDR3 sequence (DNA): TGTGCCAGCTCACCATCCAGCTCCAGGGAGCAGTACTTC.